This T cell receptor beta chain was sequenced during a study of shared clonotypes between healthy human individuals. The overall study: For every donor, three CD4 naive, three CD4 memory, two CD8 naive and one CD8 memory plates were used.

Study-level points and caveats: Few donors restricted represented genetic and exposure-history diversity. Blood alone was sampled, and tissue repertoires likely differ. Sharing across four donors was highest in naive CD4 (roughly 5%) and lowest in memory CD8 (roughly 0.4%).

TCRdb's copy holds only in-frame clones and misses some; the assay was immunoSEQ multiplex PCR. The data show 630,000 or so clones, about 98% seen once. About this clone: Its antigen remains unidentified.

Selected positively for CCR7 and CD45RO-negative, naive CD8 cells excluded terminally differentiated effector memory CD45RA+ cells. This CDR3 region has 14 residues. Trimming removed 6 bases at V and 9 bases at J, with 18 bases between. The germline V gene has CDR1 MNHNS and CDR2 SASEGT. The receptor comes from a man aged 30-40 years in good health. What was sequenced was naive CD8+ T cells sorted from blood. V gene TRBV6-1 combines with J gene TRBJ2-1, with D perhaps matching TRBD1 (6 bases). CDR3 loop: CASRHRVVEGEQFF. The CDR3 nucleotides read TGTGCCAGCAGACACAGGGTTGTAGAGGGTGAGCAGTTCTTC.